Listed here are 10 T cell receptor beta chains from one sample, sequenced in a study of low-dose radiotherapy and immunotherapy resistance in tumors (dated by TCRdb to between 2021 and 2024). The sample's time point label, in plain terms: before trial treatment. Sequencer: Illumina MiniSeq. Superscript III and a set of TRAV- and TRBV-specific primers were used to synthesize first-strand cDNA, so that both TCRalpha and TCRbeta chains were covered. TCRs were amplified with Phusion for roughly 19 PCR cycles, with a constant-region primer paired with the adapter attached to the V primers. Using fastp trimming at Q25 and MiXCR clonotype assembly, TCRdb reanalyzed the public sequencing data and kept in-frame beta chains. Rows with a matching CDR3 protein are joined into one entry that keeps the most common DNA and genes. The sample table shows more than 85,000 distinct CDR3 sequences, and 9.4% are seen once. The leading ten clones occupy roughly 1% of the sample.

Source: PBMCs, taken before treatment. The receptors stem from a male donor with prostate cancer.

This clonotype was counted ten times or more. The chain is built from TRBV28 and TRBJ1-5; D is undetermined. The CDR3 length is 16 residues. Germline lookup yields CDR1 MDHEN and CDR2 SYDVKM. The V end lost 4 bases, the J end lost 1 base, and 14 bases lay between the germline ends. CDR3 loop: CASSSGPGGSNQPQHF. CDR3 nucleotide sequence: TGTGCCAGCAGTTCTGGACCGGGTGGGAGCAATCAGCCCCAGCATTTT.

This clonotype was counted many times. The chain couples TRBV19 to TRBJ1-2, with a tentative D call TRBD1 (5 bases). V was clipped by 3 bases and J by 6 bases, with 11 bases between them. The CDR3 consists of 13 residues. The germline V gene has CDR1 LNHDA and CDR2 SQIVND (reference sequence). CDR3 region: CASSIRVRDGYTF. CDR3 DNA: TGTGCCAGTAGTATCAGGGTTCGGGATGGCTACACCTTC.

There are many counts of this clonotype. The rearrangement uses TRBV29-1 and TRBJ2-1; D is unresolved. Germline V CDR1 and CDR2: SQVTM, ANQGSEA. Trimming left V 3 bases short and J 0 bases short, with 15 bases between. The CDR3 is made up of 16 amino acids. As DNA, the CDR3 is TGCAGCGTTGATAACTTCAAGAGGAGCTCCTACAATGAGCAGTTCTTC. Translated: CSVDNFKRSSYNEQFF.

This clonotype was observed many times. The CDR3 loop reads CASSLVASGRNEQFF. CDR3 in DNA: TGCGCCAGCAGCTTGGTTGCTAGCGGGAGAAATGAGCAGTTCTTC. This chain connects TRBV5-1 to TRBJ2-1, with 10 bases identical to TRBD2. The CDR3 covers 15 residues. V lost 0 bases to trimming and J lost 7 bases; unmatched junction nucleotides: 4. Germline CDR1 SGHRS, CDR2 YFSETQ.

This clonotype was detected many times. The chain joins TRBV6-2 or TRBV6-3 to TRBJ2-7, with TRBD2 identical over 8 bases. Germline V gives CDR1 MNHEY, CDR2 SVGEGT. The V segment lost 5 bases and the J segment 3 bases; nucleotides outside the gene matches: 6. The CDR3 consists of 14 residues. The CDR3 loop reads CASSASGTSYEQYF. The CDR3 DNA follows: TGTGCCAGCAGTGCGTCCGGGACTAGCTACGAGCAGTACTTC.

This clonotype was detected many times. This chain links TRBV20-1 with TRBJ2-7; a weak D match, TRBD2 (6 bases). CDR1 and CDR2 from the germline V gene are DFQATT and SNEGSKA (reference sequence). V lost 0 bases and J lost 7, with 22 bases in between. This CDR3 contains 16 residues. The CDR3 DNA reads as TGCAGTGCTAGAGATGTGAGGGCTAGCGCTCAGTTGGAGCAGTACTTC. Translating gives CSARDVRASAQLEQYF.

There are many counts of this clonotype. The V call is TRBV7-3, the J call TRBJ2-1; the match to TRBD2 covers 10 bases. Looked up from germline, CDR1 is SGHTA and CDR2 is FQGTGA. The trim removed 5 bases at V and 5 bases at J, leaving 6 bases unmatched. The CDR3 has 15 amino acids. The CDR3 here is CASSPSGSWDNEQFF. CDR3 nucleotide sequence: TGTGCCAGCAGCCCTAGCGGGAGTTGGGACAATGAGCAGTTCTTC. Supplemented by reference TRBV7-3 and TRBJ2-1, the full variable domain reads GAGVSQTPSNKVTEKGKYVELRCDPISGHTALYWYRQSLGQGPEFLIYFQGTGAADDSGLPNDRFFAVRPEGSVSTLKIQRTERGDSAVYLCASSPSGSWDNEQFFGPGTRLTVL.

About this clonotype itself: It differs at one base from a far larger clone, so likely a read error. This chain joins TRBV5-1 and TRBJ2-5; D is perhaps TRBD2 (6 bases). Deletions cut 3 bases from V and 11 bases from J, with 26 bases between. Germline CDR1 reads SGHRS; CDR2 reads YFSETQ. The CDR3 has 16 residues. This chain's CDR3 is CASSSSGAGTYNEQYF. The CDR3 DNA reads TGCGCCAGCAGCTCGAGCGGCGCGGGGACCTACAATGAGCAGTACTTC. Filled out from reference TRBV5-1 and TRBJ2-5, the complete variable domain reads KAGVTQTPRYLIKTRGQQVTLSCSPISGHRSVSWYQQTPGQGLQFLFEYFSETQRNKGNFPGRFSGRQFSNSRSEMNVSTLELGDSALYLCASSSSGAGTYNEQYFGPGTRLLVL.

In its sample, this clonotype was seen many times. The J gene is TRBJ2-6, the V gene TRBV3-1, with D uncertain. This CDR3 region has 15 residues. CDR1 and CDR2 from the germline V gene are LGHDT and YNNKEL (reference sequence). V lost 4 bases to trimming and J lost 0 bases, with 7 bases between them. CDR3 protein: CASSRAGSGANVLTF. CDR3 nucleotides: TGTGCCAGCAGCCGAGCAGGCTCTGGGGCCAACGTCCTGACTTTC.

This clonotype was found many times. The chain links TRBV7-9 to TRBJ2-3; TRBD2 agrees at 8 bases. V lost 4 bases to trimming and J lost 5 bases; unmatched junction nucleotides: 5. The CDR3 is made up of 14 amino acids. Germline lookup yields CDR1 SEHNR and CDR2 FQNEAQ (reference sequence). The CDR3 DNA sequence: TGTGCCAGCAGCTGGGGACTAGAAGGAGATACGCAGTATTTT. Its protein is CASSWGLEGDTQYF.